The 23 T cell receptor beta chains below were found in one sample sequenced in a study of CD8 T cells in Susac syndrome. Random hexamers were used to reverse transcribe the RNA input (roughly 0.5 to 1 ug). Each CDR3 protein is one row after TCRdb ran MiXCR on the immunoSEQ multiplex PCR reads. Of 150,000 to 200,000 distinct CDR3 sequences listed, 75% to 95% are singletons. The sample comprised CD4+ T cells from PBMCs. The receptors stem from a human donor with Susac syndrome.

The rearrangement uses TRBV20-1 and TRBJ2-5; 8 bases align to TRBD2. Per germline, CDR1 DFQATT and CDR2 SNEGSKA (reference sequence). This CDR3 region has 14 residues. V trimming: 0 bases; J trimming: 2 bases; junction bases outside the gene matches: 2. The CDR3 bases are TGCAGTGCTAGAGAAACTAGCGGACAAGAGACCCAGTACTTC. Its translation is CSARETSGQETQYF.

This chain connects TRBV20-1 to TRBJ2-1; 9 positions match TRBD2. Germline V gene sequence: CDR1 DFQATT, CDR2 SNEGSKA (reference sequence). Germline trimming cut 5 bases from V and 6 bases from J; bases unmatched to any gene: 11. The CDR3 has 15 residues. The CDR3 reads CSASLAGVGGNEQFF. The CDR3 DNA reads as TGCAGTGCTTCATTAGCGGGAGTAGGGGGCAATGAGCAGTTCTTC.

The genes are TRBV21-1 and TRBJ1-1; the table's D gene call, TRBD1, was not cross checked with the DNA. TRBV21-1 is flagged as a pseudogene. There are 17 residues in the CDR3. CDR3 protein: CATLFRDRGRRDTEAFF. For the CDR3, the DNA is TGTGCCACCCTCTTCCGGGACAGGGGGCGAAGAGACACTGAAGCTTTCTTT.

This clonotype was detected once. The CDR3 sequence is CASSLTGFDGYTF. The CDR3 coding sequence is TGTGCCAGCAGCCTGACAGGGTTCGACGGCTACACCTTC. The chain carries TRBV28 and TRBJ1-2, with 7 positions matching TRBD1. Germline CDR1 reads MDHEN; CDR2 reads SYDVKM. J lost 8 bases, V lost 6 bases, and 9 bases had no gene match. The CDR3 has 13 amino acids.

The V call is TRBV9, the J call TRBJ1-6; D call uncertain. The CDR3 is made up of 17 amino acids. The V gene lost 2 bases and the J gene lost 0 bases, with 12 bases spanning the gap. Germline CDR1 SGDLS, CDR2 YYNGEE. The CDR3 DNA reads TGTGCCAGCAGCGTTGGGCCGTACAGCTCCTATAATTCACCCCTCCACTTT. This sequence encodes CASSVGPYSSYNSPLHF.

The sample holds one count of this clonotype. This chain connects TRBV2 to TRBJ2-7; perhaps D is TRBD1 or TRBD2 (5 bases each). V was clipped by 7 bases and J by 1 base, with 14 bases between them. The germline gives CDR1 SNHLY, CDR2 FYNNEI. The CDR3 spans 14 residues. The CDR3 sequence: CASTEGGGSYEQYF. CDR3 coding DNA: TGTGCCAGCACCGAGGGTGGGGGATCCTACGAGCAGTACTTC.

The DNA of the CDR3 is TGCAGTGCTAGTCCGGCCAACGGCTACAATGAGCAGTTCTTC. It encodes CSASPANGYNEQFF. V and J are TRBV20-1 and TRBJ2-1, with D uncertain. This CDR3 is 14 amino acids long. Germline V CDR1 and CDR2: DFQATT, SNEGSKA (reference sequence). V was cut by 3 bases and J by 3 bases, with 12 bases left in between.

The gene calls are TRBV12-3 or TRBV12-4 and TRBJ1-3, with no clear D. The V gene lost 4 bases and the J gene lost 7 bases, with 8 bases spanning the gap. The CDR3 loop spans 12 amino acids. CDR3 sequence reads: CASSSVGNTIYF. CDR3 nucleotides: TGTGCCAGCAGTTCAGTCGGGAACACCATATATTTT.

The rearrangement joins TRBV5-1 to TRBJ2-6, with a tentative D call TRBD2 (5 bases). Germline-derived CDR1 and CDR2 are SGHRS and YFSETQ. Deletions cut 3 bases from V and 4 bases from J, with 17 bases between. The CDR3 spans 17 residues. In DNA form, the CDR3 reads TGCGCCAGCAGCTCACCATCGGGGATCGACGGGGCCAACGTCCTGACTTTC. Translated: CASSSPSGIDGANVLTF.

The chain recombines TRBV12-3 or TRBV12-4 with TRBJ2-6, with 7 bases identical to TRBD1. The CDR3 has 17 residues. V was pared by 5 bases and J by 0 bases, with 7 bases of the junction left unmatched. CDR3: CASSRNRGSSGANVLTF. In DNA, the CDR3 is TGTGCCAGCAGTAGAAACAGGGGTTCCTCTGGGGCCAACGTCCTGACTTTC.

V is TRBV20-1 and J is TRBJ2-7; 12 bases are shared with TRBD2. With 8 bases clipped from V and 3 bases from J, the junction kept 11 bases outside the gene matches. The CDR3 spans 15 residues. Looked up from germline, CDR1 is DFQATT and CDR2 is SNEGSKA (reference sequence). This chain's CDR3 is CSPNSLAGGGYEQYF. In nucleotides, the CDR3 is TGCAGTCCCAATTCACTAGCGGGAGGCGGCTACGAGCAGTACTTC.

The chain carries TRBV9 and TRBJ2-3, with D perhaps given as TRBD1 or TRBD2 (5 bases each). The CDR3 loop spans 16 amino acids. Germline V CDR1 and CDR2: SGDLS, YYNGEE. V lost 4 bases, J lost 2 bases, and 17 bases lay in between. CDR3 sequence reads: CASSPRDGRITDTQYF. The CDR3 coding sequence is TGTGCCAGCAGCCCAAGGGACGGCCGAATCACAGATACGCAGTATTTT.

The J gene is TRBJ2-3, the V gene TRBV6-1; 12 nucleotides line up with TRBD2. The V gene end was trimmed by 6 bases and the J gene end by 2 bases; junction bases not matched to a gene: 6. Germline V CDR1 and CDR2: MNHNS, SASEGT. The CDR3 extends over 16 amino acids. CDR3 sequence (DNA): TGTGCCAGCAGGCCGGGACTAGCGGGTACCACAGATACGCAGTATTTT. It translates to CASRPGLAGTTDTQYF.

The chain couples TRBV28 to TRBJ1-1; D is unresolved. The CDR3 extends over 13 amino acids. Per germline, CDR1 MDHEN and CDR2 SYDVKM. V was shortened by 10 bases and J by 3 bases, with 15 bases between the two germline ends. The CDR3 sequence: CATFLGHYTEAFF. The CDR3 bases are TGTGCCACCTTCCTAGGGCATTACACTGAAGCTTTCTTT.

The chain recombines TRBV2 with TRBJ1-4; possible D gene TRBD1, 6 bases. The V end lost 6 bases, the J end lost 4 bases, and 12 bases lay between the germline ends. The CDR3 is 14 amino acids. Germline-derived CDR1 and CDR2 are SNHLY and FYNNEI. The CDR3, as DNA: TGTGCCAGCAGCAGGACAGACTATAATGAAAAACTGTTTTTT. Its translation: CASSRTDYNEKLFF.

J is TRBJ1-6 and V is TRBV10-2; a possible D gene is TRBD1 (5 bases). This CDR3 contains 16 residues. The V end was cut by 0 bases, the J end by 5 bases, with 11 bases between. Germline V gene lookup returns CDR1 WSHSY and CDR2 SAAADI. The CDR3 sequence is CASSESQQAHNSPLHF. In DNA, the CDR3 is TGCGCCAGCAGTGAGTCGCAACAGGCCCATAATTCACCCCTCCACTTT.

The chain links TRBV10-3 to TRBJ1-5; possible D gene TRBD1, 5 bases. The germline CDR1 and CDR2 sequences are ENHRY and SYGVKD. Trimming cost V 8 bases and J 2 bases, with 13 bases left between them. This CDR3 has 14 amino acids. This CDR3 reads CAIGGGVGNQPQHF. DNA for the CDR3: TGTGCCATCGGGGGGGGAGTTGGCAATCAGCCCCAGCATTTT.

The chain joins TRBV11-3 to TRBJ2-7, with TRBD1 identical over 10 bases. Trimming took 1 base from V and 5 from J; bases not matched to a gene: 14. Germline V gene sequence: CDR1 SGHNT, CDR2 YENEEA. The CDR3 loop spans 18 amino acids. This CDR3 reads CASSLARYRGTGAHEQYF. The CDR3 DNA follows: TGTGCCAGCAGCTTAGCACGATACCGCGGGACAGGGGCCCACGAGCAGTACTTC.

The chain couples TRBV6-4 to TRBJ2-3, with unresolved D. Germline-derived CDR1 and CDR2 are MRHNA and SNTAGT. Trimming removed 3 bases at V and 6 bases at J, with 10 bases between. The CDR3 is 13 residues long. CDR3 DNA sequence: TGTGCCAGCAGTGAGTCTCGGCAGGATACGCAGTATTTT. This encodes CASSESRQDTQYF.

J is TRBJ2-5 and V is TRBV5-1; D call uncertain. This CDR3 has 15 residues. V lost 2 bases, J lost 2 bases, and 13 bases lay in between. CDR1 and CDR2 (germline): SGHRS, YFSETQ. CDR3 residues: CASSLSPGQQETQYF. The CDR3 bases are TGCGCCAGCAGCTTATCTCCGGGCCAGCAAGAGACCCAGTACTTC.

V is TRBV20-1 and J is TRBJ1-4; unclear D gene. Trimming pared 2 bases from V and 4 bases from J, leaving 5 bases between. The CDR3 has 12 residues. In germline, CDR1 is DFQATT, CDR2 SNEGSKA (reference sequence). CDR3 coding DNA: TGCAGTGCTAGACCGAGTAATGAAAAACTGTTTTTT. Translated, it gives CSARPSNEKLFF.

This clonotype was counted once. The V call is TRBV5-1, the J call TRBJ2-7; TRBD2 matches at 15 bases. Trimming removed 4 bases from V and 3 bases from J; junction bases left unmatched: 11. The CDR3 runs 18 residues. Per the germline V gene, CDR1 is SGHRS and CDR2 is YFSETQ. In nucleotides, the CDR3 is TGCGCCAGCAGCCCGGGACTAGCGGGAGGCATTAGTAGCTACGAGCAGTACTTC. It codes for CASSPGLAGGISSYEQYF.

The chain uses TRBV13 and TRBJ1-2; 7 bases are shared with TRBD1. In germline, CDR1 is PRHDT, CDR2 FYEKMQ (reference sequence). The CDR3 has 13 residues. V gave up 3 bases and J gave up 7 bases; unmatched junction bases: 5. For the CDR3, the DNA is TGTGCCAGCAGCTTGACAGGGCCGGGTGGCTACACCTTC. The encoded protein is CASSLTGPGGYTF.